Presented here are 23 T cell receptor beta chains from one specimen sequenced in a study of tumor and adjacent non-tumor tissue in lung cancer. The library came from three nested PCR rounds adapted from ARM-PCR protocols. Each CDR3 protein gets one entry after TCRdb re-called the multiplex PCR reads with MiXCR. This table holds about 120,000 distinct CDR3 sequences, 55% to 75% found once. This sample's RNA came from whole unsorted tissue. The sample consisted of lung tumor tissue. The receptors originated from a man aged 25 to 40 with non-small cell lung cancer.

The V call is TRBV11-2, the J call TRBJ2-7, with 8 bases lining up with TRBD1. Germline V gene data show CDR1 as SGHAT and CDR2 as FQNNGV. The CDR3 extends over 14 amino acids. The CDR3 coding sequence is TGTGCTAGCTGCGAATCAGGGGGCAGCTACGAGCAGTACTTC. Translation: CASCESGGSYEQYF.

This rearrangement joins TRBV7-6 to TRBJ2-5; D is undetermined. This CDR3 has 13 residues. From germline, CDR1 is SGHVS and CDR2 FNYEAQ. The V end was cut by 2 bases, the J end by 2 bases, with 6 bases between. The CDR3, as DNA: TGTGCCAGCAGCTTATCACAACAAGAGACCCAGTACTTC. Translated: CASSLSQQETQYF.

This clonotype showed up just a few times. One base away lies a much larger clone, so this may be a sequencing read error. The chain has TRBV5-6 and TRBJ1-5; D ambiguous. Looked up from germline, CDR1 is SGHDT and CDR2 is YYEEEE. This CDR3 comprises 14 residues. As DNA, the CDR3 is TGTGTCAGCAGCTCCTTGGGAGGCAATCAGCCCCAGCATTTT. Protein: CVSSSLGGNQPQHF.

Turning to this clonotype: A read error may produce the germline difference seen at one junction end. The rearrangement uses TRBV12-3 or TRBV12-4 and TRBJ2-7; either TRBD1 or TRBD2 may fit D (6 bases each). This CDR3 is built from 14 residues. CDR3 in DNA: TGTGCCAGCGGTTTTGGTGGGGGGCCTTACGTGCAGTACTTC. Its translation is CASGFGGGPYVQYF.

This clonotype is a singleton in its sample. At one end the junction does not follow the germline gene, possibly because of a read error. The genes are TRBV11-2 and TRBJ1-1, with 9 positions matching TRBD1. CDR1 and CDR2 (germline): SGHAT, FQNNGV. CDR3 length: 13 amino acids. Here the CDR3 DNA reads TGTGCCAGCAGCCTGGGACAGGGCACTGAAGATATCTTT. Protein product: CASSLGQGTEDIF.

This clonotype was recorded at least ten times. The chain joins TRBV20-1 to TRBJ1-1, with a weak D call TRBD1 (5 bases). V gave up 1 base and J gave up 5 bases, with 14 bases separating them. CDR3 size: 14 residues. Looked up from germline, CDR1 is DFQATT and CDR2 is SNEGSKA (reference sequence). Here the CDR3 DNA reads TGCAGTGCTAGAGTCCCTCAGGGAGGGACTGAAGCTTTCTTT. Translating gives CSARVPQGGTEAFF.

This clonotype is medium-sized within its sample. CDR3 DNA: TGCAGTGCTAGAGATCTCCCCTACAATGAGCAGTTCTTC. This encodes CSARDLPYNEQFF. The V call is TRBV20-1, the J call TRBJ2-1; D unclear. Germline V gene data show CDR1 as DFQATT and CDR2 as SNEGSKA (reference sequence). V was cut by 0 bases and J by 2 bases, with 5 bases left in between. This CDR3 has 13 amino acids.

The chain couples TRBV20-1 to TRBJ2-1; TRBD1 matches 9 bases. CDR1 and CDR2 from the germline V gene are DFQATT and SNEGSKA (reference sequence). The ends lost 3 bases at V and 12 bases at J; junction bases unmatched: 12. The CDR3 loop spans 14 amino acids. CDR3 in amino acids: CSASGQGSDRGQFF. The CDR3, as DNA: TGCAGTGCTAGCGGGCAGGGGTCGGACAGGGGGCAGTTCTTC.

This clonotype is medium-sized within its sample. CDR3 sequence reads: CASSPLWTSGSDTQYF. The CDR3 coding sequence is TGTGCCAGCAGCCCTCTGTGGACTAGCGGTTCAGATACGCAGTATTTT. The V and J genes are TRBV11-2 and TRBJ2-3; 10 nucleotides agree with TRBD2. This CDR3 has 16 residues. Per the germline V gene, CDR1 is SGHAT and CDR2 is FQNNGV. J lost 4 bases, V lost 5 bases, and 9 bases had no gene match.

This clonotype showed up many times. J is TRBJ1-2 and V is TRBV12-3 or TRBV12-4; tentative D call: TRBD1 (5 bases). This CDR3 has 13 amino acids. V lost 6 bases to trimming and J lost 8 bases, with 16 bases between them. CDR3 nucleotides: TGTGCCAGCAGCCAAAAGAGGGGAGGAGGCTACACCTTC. Its protein is CASSQKRGGGYTF.

For this clonotype: One junction end does not reproduce the germline sequence, and a read error may be involved. The chain links TRBV4-1 to TRBJ2-7, with D perhaps given as TRBD1 or TRBD2 (5 bases each). Germline V gives CDR1 MGHRA, CDR2 YSYEKL. This CDR3 spans 13 amino acids. The CDR3 loop reads CASSLDGGYEQHF. CDR3 DNA sequence: TGCGCCAGCAGCCTAGATGGGGGTTACGAGCAGCACTTC.

This clonotype was counted many times. The CDR3 nucleotides read TGCGCCAGCAGCGATGCTCCGGGACAGGGCTACGAGCAGTACTTC. Translating it yields CASSDAPGQGYEQYF. The J gene is TRBJ2-7, the V gene TRBV4-1; 9 bases line up with TRBD1. Looked up from germline, CDR1 is MGHRA and CDR2 is YSYEKL. V was pared by 5 bases and J by 3 bases, with 8 bases of the junction left unmatched. This CDR3 has 15 residues.

A remark on this clonotype: This clone may be a read error of a much larger clone one base away. The rearrangement uses TRBV5-6 and TRBJ1-5; 8 bases fit TRBD1. This CDR3 has 16 residues. CDR1 is SGHDT and CDR2 is YYEEEE in the germline V gene. The J segment lost 2 bases and the V segment lost 3 bases, leaving 7 bases of the junction unmatched. The CDR3 reads CASSSGTGGGNQPQHF. The CDR3 DNA follows: TGTGCCAGCAGCTCCGGGACAGGAGGGGGCAATCAGCCCCAGCATTTT.

Worth noting for this clonotype: A read error may account for a junction end that differs from germline. The chain employs TRBV4-1 and TRBJ2-2; tentatively, D is TRBD2 (5 bases). CDR3 size: 16 residues. The germline V gene encodes CDR1 MGHRA and CDR2 YSYEKL. CDR3 protein: CVSSQVGDRITGKLFF. The DNA for the CDR3 is TGCGTCAGCAGCCAAGTTGGAGACCGTATCACCGGGAAGCTGTTTTTT.

In its sample, this clonotype was seen many times. The rearrangement links TRBV28 to TRBJ2-7; 12 positions agree with TRBD2. V was clipped by 6 bases and J by 2 bases; unmatched bases: 5. Germline loops: CDR1 MDHEN, CDR2 SYDVKM. The CDR3 loop spans 15 amino acids. The CDR3 sequence: CASSRGLAGTYEQYF. The DNA for the CDR3 is TGTGCCAGCAGCCGTGGACTAGCGGGAACCTACGAGCAGTACTTC.

As to this clonotype: The junction and the germline gene differ at one end; a read error may be behind it. V is TRBV11-2 and J is TRBJ2-3, with 8 bases aligning to TRBD2. CDR1 and CDR2 (germline): SGHAT, FQNNGV. The CDR3 covers 17 residues. The CDR3 coding sequence is TGTGCCGGCAGCATCCGCTCAGCGGGAGTATTGGGAGATGCGCAGTATTTT. This sequence encodes CAGSIRSAGVLGDAQYF.

This clonotype came up many times. V and J are TRBV29-1 and TRBJ2-5, with 8 bases fitting TRBD1. Trimming removed 8 bases from V and 10 bases from J; junction bases left unmatched: 12. CDR3 length equals 12 residues. Looked up from germline, CDR1 is SQVTM and CDR2 is ANQGSEA. The DNA for the CDR3 is TGCAGCACATCGACAGGGGCCAAAATCCAGTACTTC. Protein sequence: CSTSTGAKIQYF.

This chain uses TRBV20-1 with TRBJ2-1, with 8 bases that match TRBD2. Germline V CDR1 and CDR2: DFQATT, SNEGSKA (reference sequence). The V gene end was trimmed by 6 bases and the J gene end by 8 bases; junction bases not matched to a gene: 15. This CDR3 is built from 15 residues. This CDR3 reads CSALIGTSILHEQFF. CDR3 coding DNA: TGCAGTGCCCTGATCGGGACTAGTATTCTCCATGAGCAGTTCTTC.

In this sample, this clonotype turned up many times. The gene calls are TRBV29-1 and TRBJ2-5, with TRBD1 as a possible D gene (6 bases). The ends were cut back, 4 bases at V and 3 bases at J, with 15 bases in the middle. CDR3 length equals 14 residues. Germline values: CDR1 SQVTM, CDR2 ANQGSEA. CDR3 sequence (DNA): TGCAGCGTTGTGGACACAGGGAATGAAGAGACCCAGTACTTC. Its protein product is CSVVDTGNEETQYF.

The chain links TRBV29-1 to TRBJ1-2; TRBD1 is a possible D gene (5 bases). Trimming removed 6 bases at V and 6 bases at J, with 14 bases between. Germline values: CDR1 SQVTM, CDR2 ANQGSEA. This CDR3 has 12 residues. CDR3 in DNA: TGCAGCGTCAGGGCCCAGATTCATGGCTACACCTTC. This encodes CSVRAQIHGYTF.

The chain combines TRBV18 with TRBJ2-5; 10 bases line up with TRBD1. Germline assignment: CDR1 KGHSH and CDR2 LQKENI. Losses at the gene ends were 5 bases for V and 4 bases for J; bases not matched to a gene: 4. The CDR3 is 14 amino acids. As DNA, the CDR3 is TGTGCCAGCTCAAACCGGGACAGGGGAGAGACCCAGTACTTC. This encodes CASSNRDRGETQYF.

As for this clonotype: A much larger clone is a single base away; this may be a read error. The chain is built from TRBV6-5 and TRBJ2-1, with 14 bases lining up with TRBD2. This CDR3 is built from 15 residues. The J segment lost 6 bases and the V segment lost 8 bases, leaving 6 bases of the junction unmatched. The V gene's germline CDR1 is MNHEY and CDR2 SVGAGI. Here the CDR3 reads CASGGTSGSGNEQFF. CDR3 sequence (DNA): TGTGCCAGCGGAGGGACTAGCGGGAGCGGCAATGAGCAGTTCTTC.

This clonotype was counted only a few times. The chain uses TRBV29-1 and TRBJ2-5, with 8 bases fitting TRBD1. The CDR3 has 13 amino acids. V dropped 3 bases and J dropped 2; count of bases not matched to a gene: 2. Germline CDR1 is SQVTM and CDR2 is ANQGSEA. The CDR3 coding sequence is TGCAGCGTTGACAACAGGGGGCAAGAGACCCAGTACTTC. Translating it yields CSVDNRGQETQYF.